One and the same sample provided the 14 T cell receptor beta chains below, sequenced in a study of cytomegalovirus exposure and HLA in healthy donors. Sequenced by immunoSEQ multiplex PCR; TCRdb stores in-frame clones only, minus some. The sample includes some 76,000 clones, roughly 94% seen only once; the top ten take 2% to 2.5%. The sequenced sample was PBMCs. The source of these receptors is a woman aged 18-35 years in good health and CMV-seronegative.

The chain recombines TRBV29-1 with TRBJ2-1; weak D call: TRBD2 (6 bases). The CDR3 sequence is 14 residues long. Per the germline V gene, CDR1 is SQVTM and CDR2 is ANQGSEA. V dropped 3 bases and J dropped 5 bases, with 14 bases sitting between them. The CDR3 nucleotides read TGCAGCGTTGAGGGGGGTATGGTGAACAATGAGCAGTTCTTC. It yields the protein CSVEGGMVNNEQFF.

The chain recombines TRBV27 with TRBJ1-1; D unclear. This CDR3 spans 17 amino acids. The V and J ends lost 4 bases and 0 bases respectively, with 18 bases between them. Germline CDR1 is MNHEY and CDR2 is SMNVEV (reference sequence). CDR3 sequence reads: CASSSYALGFMNTEAFF. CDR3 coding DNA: TGTGCCAGCAGTTCCTATGCCCTTGGTTTTATGAACACTGAAGCTTTCTTT.

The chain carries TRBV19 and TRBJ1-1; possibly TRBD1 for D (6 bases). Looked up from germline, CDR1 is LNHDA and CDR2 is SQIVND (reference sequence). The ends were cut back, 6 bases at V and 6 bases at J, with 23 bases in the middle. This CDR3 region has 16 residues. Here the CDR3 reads CASSHQDDRPRPEAFF. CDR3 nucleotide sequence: TGTGCCAGTAGCCACCAAGATGACAGGCCAAGGCCTGAAGCTTTCTTT.

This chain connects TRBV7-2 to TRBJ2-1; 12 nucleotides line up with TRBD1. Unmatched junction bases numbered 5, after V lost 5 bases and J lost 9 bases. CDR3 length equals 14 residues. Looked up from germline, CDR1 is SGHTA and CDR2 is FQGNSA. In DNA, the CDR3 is TGTGCCAGCAGCCCCGGGACAGGGGGCACTGAGCAGTTCTTC. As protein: CASSPGTGGTEQFF.

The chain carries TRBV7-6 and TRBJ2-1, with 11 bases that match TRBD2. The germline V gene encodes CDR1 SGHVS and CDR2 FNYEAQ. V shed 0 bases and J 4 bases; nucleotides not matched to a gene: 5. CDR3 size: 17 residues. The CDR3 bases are TGTGCCAGCAGCTTAGCCGGTGGACTAGCGGGTTACAATGAGCAGTTCTTC. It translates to CASSLAGGLAGYNEQFF.

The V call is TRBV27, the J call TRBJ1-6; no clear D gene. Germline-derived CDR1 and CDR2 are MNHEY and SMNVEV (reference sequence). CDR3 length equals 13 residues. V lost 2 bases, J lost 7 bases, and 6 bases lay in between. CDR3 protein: CASSLGPNSPLHF. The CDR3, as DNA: TGTGCCAGCAGTTTAGGGCCGAATTCACCCCTCCACTTT.

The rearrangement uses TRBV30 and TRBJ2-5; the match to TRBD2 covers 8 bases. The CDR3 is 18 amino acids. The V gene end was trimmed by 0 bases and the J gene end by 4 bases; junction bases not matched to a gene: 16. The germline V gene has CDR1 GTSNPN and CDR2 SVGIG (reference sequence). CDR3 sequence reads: CAWSVGAVLREVGETQYF. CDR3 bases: TGTGCCTGGAGTGTAGGGGCGGTGTTGCGGGAGGTGGGAGAGACCCAGTACTTC. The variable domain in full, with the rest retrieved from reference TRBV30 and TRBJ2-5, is SQTIHQWPATLVQPVGSPLSLECTVEGTSNPNLYWYRQAAGRGLQLLFYSVGIGQISSEVPQNLSASRPQDRQFILSSKKLLLSDSGFYLCAWSVGAVLREVGETQYFGPGTRLLVL.

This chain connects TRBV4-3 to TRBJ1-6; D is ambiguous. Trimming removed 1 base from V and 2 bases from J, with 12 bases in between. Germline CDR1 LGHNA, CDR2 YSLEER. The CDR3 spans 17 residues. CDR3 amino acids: CASSQALTTTYNSPLHF. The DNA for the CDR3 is TGCGCCAGCAGCCAAGCTCTAACTACCACCTATAATTCACCCCTCCACTTT.

This CDR3 is CASSNPMAADQPQHF. CDR3 nucleotides: TGTGCCAGCAGCAACCCCATGGCGGCGGATCAGCCCCAGCATTTT. This chain links TRBV21-1 with TRBJ1-5. TRBV21-1 is an annotated pseudogene. This CDR3 spans 15 amino acids.

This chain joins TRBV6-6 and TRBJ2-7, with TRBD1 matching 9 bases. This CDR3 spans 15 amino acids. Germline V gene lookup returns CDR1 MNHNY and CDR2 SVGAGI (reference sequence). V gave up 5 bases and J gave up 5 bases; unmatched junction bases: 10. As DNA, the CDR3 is TGTGCCAGCAGTAACCGTGGGACAGGGTACCACGAGCAGTACTTC. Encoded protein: CASSNRGTGYHEQYF.

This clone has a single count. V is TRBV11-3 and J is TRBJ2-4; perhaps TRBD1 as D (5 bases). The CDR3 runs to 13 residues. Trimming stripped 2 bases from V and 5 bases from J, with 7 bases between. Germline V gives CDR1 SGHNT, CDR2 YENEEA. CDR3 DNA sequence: TGTGCCAGCAGCTTACAGGGTGAAAACATTCAGTACTTC. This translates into CASSLQGENIQYF.

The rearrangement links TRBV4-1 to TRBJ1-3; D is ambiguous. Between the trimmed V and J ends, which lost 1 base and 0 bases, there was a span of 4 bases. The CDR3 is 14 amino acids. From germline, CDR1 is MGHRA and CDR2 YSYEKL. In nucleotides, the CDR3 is TGCGCCAGCAGCCAAGGGGCCTCTGGAAACACCATATATTTT. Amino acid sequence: CASSQGASGNTIYF.

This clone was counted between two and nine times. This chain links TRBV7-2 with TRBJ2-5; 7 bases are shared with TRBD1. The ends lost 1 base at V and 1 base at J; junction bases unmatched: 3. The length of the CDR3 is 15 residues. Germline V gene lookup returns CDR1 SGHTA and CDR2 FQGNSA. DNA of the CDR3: TGTGCCAGCAGCTTAGTCTCAGGGGGCCAAGAGACCCAGTACTTC. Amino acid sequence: CASSLVSGGQETQYF.

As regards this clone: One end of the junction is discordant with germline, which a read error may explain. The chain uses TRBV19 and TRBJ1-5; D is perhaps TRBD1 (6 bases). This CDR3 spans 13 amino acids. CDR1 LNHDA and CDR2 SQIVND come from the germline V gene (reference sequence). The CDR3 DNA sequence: TGTACCAGTTCGGTCACAGGGTGGCAGCCCCAGCATTTT. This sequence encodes CTSSVTGWQPQHF.